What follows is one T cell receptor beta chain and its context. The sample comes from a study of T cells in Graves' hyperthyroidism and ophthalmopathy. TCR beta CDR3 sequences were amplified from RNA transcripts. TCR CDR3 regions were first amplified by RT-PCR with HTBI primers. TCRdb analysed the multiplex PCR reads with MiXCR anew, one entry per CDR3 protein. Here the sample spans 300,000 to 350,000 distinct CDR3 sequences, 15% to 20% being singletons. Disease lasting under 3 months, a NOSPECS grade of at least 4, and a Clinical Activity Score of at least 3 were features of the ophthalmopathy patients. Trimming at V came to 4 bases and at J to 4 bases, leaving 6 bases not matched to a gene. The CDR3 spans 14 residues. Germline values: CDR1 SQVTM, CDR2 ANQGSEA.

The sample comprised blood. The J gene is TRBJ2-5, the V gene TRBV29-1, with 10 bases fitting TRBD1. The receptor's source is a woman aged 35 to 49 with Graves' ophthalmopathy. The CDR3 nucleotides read TGCAGCGTTGCCTTGGGACAGGGGCGAGAGACCCAGTACTTC. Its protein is CSVALGQGRETQYF.